One T cell receptor (beta chain) is described in this entry. What it binds is not known. Germline lookup yields CDR1 SGDLS and CDR2 YYNGEE. The CDR3 has 16 amino acids. The trim removed 3 bases at V and 0 bases at J, leaving 1 base unmatched. The data derive from a study of T cell responses to AZD1222 COVID-19 vaccine. Study-wide results and caveats: The donors showed a predominance of white British ancestry and of females, with possible underestimation of clonal diversity. Two AZD1222 doses significantly raised spike-specific TCR breadth and depth over controls. Regions 160-218 and 743-854 held dominance among vaccine-associated CD4 TCRs, which spanned spike. Repertoire sampling happened only post peak T cell response.

The method was immunoSEQ multiplex PCR; TCRdb's version includes in-frame clones alone and lacks a portion of them. The sample yields fewer than 95,000 clones, 75% to 90% seen once. This TCR was recovered from an adult who received the AZD1222 COVID-19 vaccine. The material sequenced was peripheral blood, taken 28 days after the second AZD1222 dose. The V and J genes are TRBV9 and TRBJ2-5, with 14 bases fitting TRBD2. The DNA of the CDR3 is TGTGCCAGCAGCGCGACTAGCGGGGGGGACCAAGAGACCCAGTACTTC. Residues: CASSATSGGDQETQYF. The full variable domain, its missing parts supplied by reference TRBV9 and TRBJ2-5, is DSGVTQTPKHLITATGQRVTLRCSPRSGDLSVYWYQQSLDQGLQFLIQYYNGEERAKGNILERFSAQQFPDLHSELNLSSLELGDSALYFCASSATSGGDQETQYFGPGTRLLVL.